This entry lists 29 T cell receptor beta chains sequenced from one sample in a study of T cell responses to AZD1222 COVID-19 vaccine. Sequencing was performed with immunoSEQ multiplex PCR; in TCRdb, only in-frame clones are kept and a portion is missing. Altogether just over 150,000 clones are present, less than 90% being singletons, with the ten largest covering more than 6.5%. Sequenced here: peripheral blood, sampled after recovery from COVID-19. The receptors here all came from an adult who had recovered from COVID-19.

Concerning this clone: This same CDR3 is encoded by further DNA sequences in the sample. The chain is built from TRBV5-4 and TRBJ2-7; D gene ambiguous. From germline, CDR1 is SGHNT and CDR2 YYREEE (reference sequence). Trimming removed 0 bases at V and 1 base at J, with 5 bases between. CDR3 size: 13 residues. The chain's CDR3 is CASSLDRSYEQYF. Here the CDR3 DNA reads TGTGCCAGCAGCTTGGATAGATCCTACGAGCAGTACTTC. Based on the CDR3 plus reference TRBV5-4 and TRBJ2-7, the full variable domain is ETGVTQSPTHLIKTRGQQVTLRCSSQSGHNTVSWYQQALGQGPQFIFQYYREEENGRGNFPPRFSGLQFPNYSSELNVNALELDDSALYLCASSLDRSYEQYFGPGTRLTVT.

The chain employs TRBV2 and TRBJ2-2; 7 bases fit TRBD1. The germline V gene encodes CDR1 SNHLY and CDR2 FYNNEI. This CDR3 contains 13 residues. Trimming took 6 bases from V and 7 from J; bases not matched to a gene: 5. CDR3 nucleotide sequence: TGTGCCAGCAGCACCCAGGGGGACGGGGAGCTGTTTTTT. Its protein is CASSTQGDGELFF. Looking up the rest from reference TRBV2 and TRBJ2-2 gives the full variable domain: EPEVTQTPSHQVTQMGQEVILRCVPISNHLYFYWYRQILGQKVEFLVSFYNNEISEKSEIFDDQFSVERPDGSNFTLKIRSTKLEDSAMYFCASSTQGDGELFFGEGSRLTVL.

The chain couples TRBV7-9 to TRBJ1-2, with TRBD1 matching over 10 bases. Germline V gene sequence: CDR1 SEHNR, CDR2 FQNEAQ (reference sequence). This CDR3 is built from 18 residues. Trimming took 4 bases from V and 6 from J; bases not matched to a gene: 17. The CDR3 DNA reads TGTGCCAGCAGCTCAGGAGTTGACAGGGGGCGCGATCGGGATGGCTACACCTTC. This gives the protein CASSSGVDRGRDRDGYTF.

In DNA, the CDR3 is TGCAGCGTCTCCCGCCTGTCCCCTGAAGCTTTCTTT. It translates to CSVSRLSPEAFF. The chain carries TRBV29-1 and TRBJ1-1; D remains ambiguous. Germline V gives CDR1 SQVTM, CDR2 ANQGSEA. With 6 bases removed from V and 6 bases from J, the gap between germline ends came to 14 bases. The CDR3 covers 12 residues. Complete variable domain (other parts from reference TRBV29-1 and TRBJ1-1): SAVISQKPSRDICQRGTSLTIQCQVDSQVTMMFWYRQQPGQSLTLIATANQGSEATYESGFVIDKFPISRPNLTFSTLTVSNMSPEDSSIYLCSVSRLSPEAFFGQGTRLTVV.

V and J are TRBV11-2 and TRBJ2-7; maybe TRBD1 (6 bases). CDR1 is SGHAT and CDR2 is FQNNGV in the germline V gene. Trimming took 0 bases from V and 7 from J, leaving 7 bases between them. The CDR3 has 12 residues. The CDR3 reads CASSLDGTEQYF. CDR3 nucleotides: TGTGCCAGCAGCTTAGATGGGACAGAGCAGTACTTC.

V gene TRBV19 combines with J gene TRBJ2-7; D call uncertain. V lost 7 bases and J lost 2, with 21 bases in between. This CDR3 has 16 residues. The V gene's germline CDR1 is LNHDA and CDR2 SQIVND (reference sequence). This CDR3 is CASTDLRLGPPYEQYF. The CDR3 bases are TGTGCCAGTACCGATCTTCGCCTAGGGCCGCCCTACGAGCAGTACTTC.

The chain couples TRBV6-2 or TRBV6-3 to TRBJ1-2; D might be TRBD1 (5 bases). CDR1 and CDR2 (germline): MNHEY, SVGEGT. V lost 4 bases and J lost 6, with 21 bases in between. CDR3 length: 16 residues. CDR3 in amino acids: CASSWPPIRAVDGYTF. The CDR3 nucleotides read TGTGCCAGCAGTTGGCCCCCTATCAGGGCAGTTGATGGCTACACCTTC.

The V and J genes are TRBV27 and TRBJ1-1; D is undetermined. Trimming removed 6 bases at V and 8 bases at J, with 16 bases between. Germline V gene lookup returns CDR1 MNHEY and CDR2 SMNVEV (reference sequence). This CDR3 contains 13 residues. CDR3 region: CASSLQYREEAFF. CDR3 DNA: TGTGCCAGCAGCCTCCAATACAGAGAAGAAGCTTTCTTT.

The CDR3 is CASSLGRTIGNEQFF. The CDR3 DNA sequence: TGTGCCAGCAGCCTCGGGAGGACAATCGGGAATGAGCAGTTCTTC. The chain employs TRBV5-4 and TRBJ2-1; 7 nucleotides align to TRBD2. This CDR3 contains 15 residues. Germline-derived CDR1 and CDR2 are SGHNT and YYREEE (reference sequence). Unmatched junction bases numbered 11, after V lost 4 bases and J lost 7 bases.

The rearrangement links TRBV5-1 to TRBJ2-7, with D unclear. Looked up from germline, CDR1 is SGHRS and CDR2 is YFSETQ. The CDR3 consists of 14 residues. The ends were cut back, 2 bases at V and 3 bases at J, with 12 bases in the middle. In DNA form, the CDR3 reads TGCGCCAGCAGCTTAAACGGGCCTCTCTACGAGCAGTACTTC. Its protein product is CASSLNGPLYEQYF.

The chain is built from TRBV18 and TRBJ2-7; D gene uncertain. Germline loops: CDR1 KGHSH, CDR2 LQKENI. The germline V and J ends were trimmed by 1 base and 7 bases, with 5 bases remaining between them. This CDR3 region has 11 residues. The CDR3: CASSPQGEQYF. The CDR3, as DNA: TGTGCCAGCTCACCACAGGGTGAGCAGTACTTC.

This clone has a handful of counts. The rearrangement joins TRBV7-8 to TRBJ1-2; 12 bases align to TRBD1. Germline loops: CDR1 SGHVS, CDR2 FQNEAQ. The CDR3 is 15 residues long. The J segment lost 9 bases and the V segment lost 5 bases, leaving 10 bases of the junction unmatched. The CDR3 DNA is TGTGCCAGCAGCGTCACCTCGGGACAGGGGGCTCGCTACACCTTC. Translated, it gives CASSVTSGQGARYTF.

This chain links TRBV7-2 with TRBJ2-3; TRBD2 matches at 15 bases. Germline V gene lookup returns CDR1 SGHTA and CDR2 FQGNSA. V was clipped by 5 bases and J by 4 bases; unmatched bases: 7. This CDR3 is 17 amino acids long. The CDR3 nucleotides are TGTGCCAGCAGCATTTTTAGGACTAGCGGGGGGGCAGATACGCAGTATTTT. It yields the protein CASSIFRTSGGADTQYF.

The chain is built from TRBV10-3 and TRBJ2-7; TRBD2 agrees at 10 bases. The CDR3 extends over 14 amino acids. Germline V gene lookup returns CDR1 ENHRY and CDR2 SYGVKD. V shed 2 bases, J shed 3 bases, and the junction held 1 base outside the gene matches. CDR3 sequence: CAISETSGIYEQYF. Written as DNA, the CDR3 is TGTGCCATCAGTGAGACTAGCGGGATCTACGAGCAGTACTTC.

The rearrangement joins TRBV9 to TRBJ1-3; no firm D call. CDR1 and CDR2 (germline): SGDLS, YYNGEE. V dropped 0 bases and J dropped 4 bases, with 11 bases sitting between them. The CDR3 runs 15 residues. In nucleotides, the CDR3 is TGTGCCAGCAGCGTAGACTATTCCGGCGGAAACACCATATATTTT. As protein: CASSVDYSGGNTIYF. Drawing the rest from reference TRBV9 and TRBJ1-3, the complete variable domain is DSGVTQTPKHLITATGQRVTLRCSPRSGDLSVYWYQQSLDQGLQFLIQYYNGEERAKGNILERFSAQQFPDLHSELNLSSLELGDSALYFCASSVDYSGGNTIYFGEGSWLTVV.

This clone was counted once. The chain uses TRBV6-2 or TRBV6-3 and TRBJ2-7; TRBD2 matches at 15 bases. CDR3 length equals 15 residues. The germline V gene has CDR1 MNHEY and CDR2 SVGEGT. V shed 6 bases, J shed 3 bases, and the junction held 3 bases outside the gene matches. CDR3 in amino acids: CASSLGLAGGYEQYF. DNA for the CDR3: TGTGCCAGCAGCCTGGGACTAGCGGGGGGCTACGAGCAGTACTTC.

This rearrangement joins TRBV28 to TRBJ1-4, with D unclear. The CDR3 is 13 amino acids. CDR1 and CDR2 from the germline V gene are MDHEN and SYDVKM. V was cut by 6 bases and J by 10 bases, with 15 bases left in between. The CDR3 protein is CASSAGYSGKLFF. The CDR3 nucleotides read TGTGCCAGCAGCGCCGGATACTCCGGAAAACTGTTTTTT. Full variable domain (rest looked up from reference TRBV28 and TRBJ1-4): DVKVTQSSRYLVKRTGEKVFLECVQDMDHENMFWYRQDPGLGLRLIYFSYDVKMKEKGDIPEGYSVSREKKERFSLILESASTNQTSMYLCASSAGYSGKLFFGSGTQLSVL.

This clone was seen more than once but under ten times. In nucleotides, the CDR3 is TGTGCCAGCAGCCAGACCCGGATTGAGGATACGCAGTATTTT. Encoded protein: CASSQTRIEDTQYF. This chain links TRBV3-1 (or the pseudogene TRBV3-2) with TRBJ2-3; D gene uncertain. CDR3 length: 14 residues. V was shortened by 3 bases and J by 6 bases, with 13 bases between the two germline ends. Germline V gene lookup returns CDR1 LGHDT and CDR2 YNNKEL (reference sequence).

The V and J genes are TRBV12-5 and TRBJ2-1; 7 bases agree with TRBD1. This CDR3 contains 16 residues. Germline CDR1 LGHNT, CDR2 FRNRAP. J was trimmed by 3 bases and V by 5 bases; bases with no gene match: 10. The CDR3 region has the DNA TGTGCTAGTGGTCCCAACCGCCGGACAGGCTACAATGAGCAGTTCTTC. Protein sequence: CASGPNRRTGYNEQFF.

V and J are TRBV29-1 and TRBJ1-1, with 9 bases identical to TRBD1. Germline V gene lookup returns CDR1 SQVTM and CDR2 ANQGSEA. The CDR3 is 14 residues long. The J segment lost 0 bases and the V segment lost 7 bases, leaving 6 bases of the junction unmatched. CDR3 residues: CSGEGQGLNTEAFF. The CDR3 DNA reads as TGCAGCGGCGAGGGACAGGGACTGAACACTGAAGCTTTCTTT.

The genes are TRBV9 and TRBJ2-4; D perhaps matches TRBD1 (7 bases). The ends were cut back, 0 bases at V and 7 bases at J, with 14 bases in the middle. CDR1 is SGDLS, CDR2 YYNGEE, per germline. This CDR3 contains 15 residues. The DNA for the CDR3 is TGTGCCAGCAGCGTAGAGGAGGGGGCACAGAACATTCAGTACTTC. This gives the protein CASSVEEGAQNIQYF.

This clone was detected only a few times. V usage is TRBV29-1 and J usage is TRBJ2-3; D may be TRBD1 (5 bases). From germline, CDR1 is SQVTM and CDR2 ANQGSEA. The germline V and J ends were trimmed by 7 bases and 7 bases, with 21 bases remaining between them. The CDR3 runs to 14 residues. CDR3 loop: CSGQGGVGMNTQYF. DNA for the CDR3: TGCAGCGGCCAGGGCGGAGTTGGGATGAATACGCAGTATTTT.

This clone was detected only once. The rearrangement uses TRBV2 and TRBJ1-5, with 10 bases matching TRBD1. The germline CDR1 and CDR2 sequences are SNHLY and FYNNEI. Trimming at V came to 6 bases and at J to 9 bases, leaving 17 bases not matched to a gene. The CDR3 length is 17 residues. This CDR3 reads CASRGGTGDSPDRPQHF. CDR3 sequence (DNA): TGTGCCAGCAGGGGGGGGACAGGGGATTCCCCGGATCGGCCCCAGCATTTT.

This clone was seen a single time. The chain links TRBV27 to TRBJ2-3; the D is unclear. CDR3 length: 12 residues. With 4 bases removed from V and 2 bases from J, the gap between germline ends came to 4 bases. CDR1 MNHEY and CDR2 SMNVEV come from the germline V gene (reference sequence). The CDR3 bases are TGTGCCAGCAGTTCTCACACAGATACGCAGTATTTT. It encodes CASSSHTDTQYF.

The chain has TRBV28 and TRBJ1-4, with D perhaps matching TRBD1 (6 bases). CDR1 is MDHEN, CDR2 SYDVKM, per germline. The CDR3 extends over 16 amino acids. The V end lost 6 bases, the J end lost 3 bases, and 17 bases lay between the germline ends. The CDR3 bases are TGTGCCAGCAGAACAGGAGGGGGTGGGGCTAATGAAAAACTGTTTTTT. The encoded protein is CASRTGGGGANEKLFF.

The chain joins TRBV14 to TRBJ2-7; the match to TRBD2 covers 8 bases. Unmatched junction bases numbered 2, after V lost 7 bases and J lost 0 bases. Germline V gene lookup returns CDR1 SGHDN and CDR2 FVKESK. The CDR3 length is 13 residues. In DNA, the CDR3 is TGTGCCAGCAACAGCGGGAGCTCCTACGAGCAGTACTTC. This sequence encodes CASNSGSSYEQYF.

This chain's CDR3 is CSGGQGAYEQYF. The CDR3 DNA reads as TGCAGCGGAGGACAGGGGGCCTACGAGCAGTACTTC. The V call is TRBV29-1, the J call TRBJ2-7; 10 bases map to TRBD1. The length of the CDR3 is 12 residues. Trimming took 7 bases from V and 2 from J; bases not matched to a gene: 2. CDR1 is SQVTM and CDR2 is ANQGSEA in the germline V gene.

This rearrangement joins TRBV5-6 to TRBJ2-1; either TRBD1 or TRBD2 may fit D (5 bases each). CDR3 length: 16 residues. Per germline, CDR1 SGHDT and CDR2 YYEEEE. The ends were cut back, 0 bases at V and 2 bases at J, with 12 bases in the middle. The CDR3 is CASSLDGGVAYNEQFF. Here the CDR3 DNA reads TGTGCCAGCAGCTTGGATGGGGGAGTTGCCTACAATGAGCAGTTCTTC.

The V and J genes are TRBV6-5 and TRBJ2-7; the match to TRBD1 covers 7 bases. The CDR3 totals 15 residues. The J segment lost 5 bases and the V segment lost 0 bases, leaving 7 bases of the junction unmatched. The germline V gene has CDR1 MNHEY and CDR2 SVGAGI. CDR3 sequence (DNA): TGTGCCAGCAGTTACTCGGGAGACAGGGCCCACGAGCAGTACTTC. It specifies CASSYSGDRAHEQYF.